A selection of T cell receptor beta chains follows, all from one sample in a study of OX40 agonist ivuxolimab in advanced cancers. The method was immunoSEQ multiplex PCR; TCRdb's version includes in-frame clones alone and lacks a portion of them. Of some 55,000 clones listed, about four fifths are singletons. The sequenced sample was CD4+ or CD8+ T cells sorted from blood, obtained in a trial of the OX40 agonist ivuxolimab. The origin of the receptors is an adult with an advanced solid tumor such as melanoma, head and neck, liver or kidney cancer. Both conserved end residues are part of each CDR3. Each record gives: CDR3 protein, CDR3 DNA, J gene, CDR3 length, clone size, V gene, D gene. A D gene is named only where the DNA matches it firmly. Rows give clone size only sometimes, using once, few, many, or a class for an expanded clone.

CASSLRGGGRFTLHF TGTGCCAGCAGTTTACGGGGCGGGGGCCGTTTTACCCTCCACTTT TRBJ1-6 15 - TRBV27 -
CASSLEDQPQHF TGTGCCAGCAGCTTAGAGGATCAGCCCCAGCATTTT TRBJ1-5 12 - TRBV7-9 -
CASSFGLAGGDNEQFF TGTGCCAGCAGCTTCGGACTAGCGGGGGGAGACAATGAGCAGTTCTTC TRBJ2-1 16 - TRBV7-2 TRBD2
CASSSRGLYNEQFF TGTGCCAGCAGCTCCCGGGGCCTCTACAATGAGCAGTTCTTC TRBJ2-1 14 - TRBV7-2 -
CASSSSGRTNEQFF TGTGCCAGCAGCTCATCGGGACGAACCAATGAGCAGTTCTTC TRBJ2-1 14 - TRBV5-6 -
CASSFRLFQETQYF TGTGCCAGCAGCTTCAGATTGTTTCAAGAGACCCAGTACTTC TRBJ2-5 14 - TRBV13 -
CASSPLGPDTGELFF TGTGCCAGCAGCCCGCTAGGGCCGGACACCGGGGAGCTGTTTTTT TRBJ2-2 15 - TRBV7-2 -
CASSLLTDSPLHF TGTGCCAGCAGTTTGTTAACAGATTCACCCCTCCACTTT TRBJ1-6 13 - TRBV27 -
CASSSRGQANEKLFF TGTGCCAGCAGCTCCAGGGGCCAGGCTAATGAAAAACTGTTTTTT TRBJ1-4 15 - TRBV6-5 -
CASSLNGYTF TGTGCCAGCAGCTTAAATGGCTACACCTTC TRBJ1-2 10 - TRBV7-9 -
CASRGNDMYYNSPLHF TGTGCCAGCAGAGGAAATGACATGTACTATAATTCACCCCTCCACTTT TRBJ1-6 16 few TRBV27 -
CASKVRQENEQFF TGCGCCTCTAAGGTGAGGCAGGAAAATGAGCAGTTCTTC TRBJ2-1 13 - TRBV5-1 -
CASSFDRAESEQYF TGTGCCAGCAGCTTTGACAGGGCTGAGAGCGAGCAGTACTTC TRBJ2-7 14 - TRBV5-4 TRBD1
CASSPDRGLVTGELFF TGTGCCAGCAGTCCTGACAGGGGGCTAGTCACCGGGGAGCTGTTTTTT TRBJ2-2 16 - TRBV27 TRBD1
CASSVGGNIQYF TGTGCCAGCAGCGTAGGGGGGAACATTCAGTACTTC TRBJ2-4 12 few TRBV11-2 -
CASSFGPRGYTF TGTGCCAGCAGTTTTGGCCCCCGTGGCTACACCTTC TRBJ1-2 12 - TRBV28 -
CASSPGLGIQYF TGTGCCAGCAGTCCAGGGTTGGGAATTCAGTACTTC TRBJ2-4 12 - TRBV2 -
CASSVPRTSGDYNEQFF TGTGCCAGCAGCGTACCCCGGACTAGCGGGGACTACAATGAGCAGTTCTTC TRBJ2-1 17 once TRBV9 TRBD2
CASSPRTADSPLHF TGTGCCAGCTCACCCCGGACAGCAGATTCACCCCTCCACTTT TRBJ1-6 14 few TRBV18 -
CASSSQGANTIYF TGTGCCAGCTCATCCCAAGGGGCGAACACCATATATTTT TRBJ1-3 13 - TRBV18 -
CASSPIGGETGTRPYEQYF TGTGCCAGCTCACCGATCGGTGGGGAAACCGGGACTAGGCCCTACGAGCAGTACTTC TRBJ2-7 19 - TRBV18 TRBD2
CASKETLLYEQYF TGTGCCAGCAAGGAGACCCTACTATACGAGCAGTACTTC TRBJ2-7 13 - TRBV2 -
CASSLLGTGSNTGELFF TGTGCCAGCAGTTTGCTTGGGACAGGCTCGAACACCGGGGAGCTGTTTTTT TRBJ2-2 17 - TRBV28 TRBD1
CAWTGTNNPYEQYF TGTGCCTGGACAGGGACTAACAACCCCTACGAGCAGTACTTC TRBJ2-7 14 once TRBV30 TRBD2
CASSLINTDTQYF TGCGCCAGCAGCTTGATAAACACAGATACGCAGTATTTT TRBJ2-3 13 - TRBV5-1 -